Following are 3 T cell receptor beta chains from one sample sequenced in a study of cytomegalovirus exposure and HLA in healthy donors. Primers for the PCR totalled 60 Vbeta and 13 Jbeta. Assay: immunoSEQ multiplex PCR; the TCRdb copy retains only in-frame clones and omits some. The table shows tens of thousands of clones, with roughly 72% occurring only once. The sequencing sample was made of PBMCs. Receptors originate from a middle-aged woman in good health and CMV-seropositive.

The V call is TRBV30, the J call TRBJ2-2; 8 bases are a match to TRBD2. Trimming at V came to 4 bases and at J to 3 bases, leaving 4 bases not matched to a gene. Per germline, CDR1 GTSNPN and CDR2 SVGIG (reference sequence). This CDR3 spans 14 amino acids. In DNA form, the CDR3 reads TGTGCCTGGAAGCGGGGGTCTTACACCGGGGAGCTGTTTTTT. Protein product: CAWKRGSYTGELFF.

The chain couples TRBV2 to TRBJ2-2; possible D gene TRBD2, 6 bases. V gave up 6 bases and J gave up 4 bases, with 15 bases separating them. CDR1 is SNHLY and CDR2 is FYNNEI in the germline V gene. This CDR3 contains 15 residues. CDR3 DNA: TGTGCCAGCAGCCGGTTCAGCGGGTTCACCGGGGAGCTGTTTTTT. Encoded protein: CASSRFSGFTGELFF.

The chain joins TRBV6-1 to TRBJ2-1; possibly TRBD2 for D (5 bases). Germline-derived CDR1 and CDR2 are MNHNS and SASEGT. The CDR3 runs 15 residues. Trimming took off 7 bases at V and 3 bases at J, with 16 bases between the two ends. The CDR3, as DNA: TGTGCCAGCACCGGCGGGTCTGCTAACTACAATGAGCAGTTCTTC. This codes for CASTGGSANYNEQFF.